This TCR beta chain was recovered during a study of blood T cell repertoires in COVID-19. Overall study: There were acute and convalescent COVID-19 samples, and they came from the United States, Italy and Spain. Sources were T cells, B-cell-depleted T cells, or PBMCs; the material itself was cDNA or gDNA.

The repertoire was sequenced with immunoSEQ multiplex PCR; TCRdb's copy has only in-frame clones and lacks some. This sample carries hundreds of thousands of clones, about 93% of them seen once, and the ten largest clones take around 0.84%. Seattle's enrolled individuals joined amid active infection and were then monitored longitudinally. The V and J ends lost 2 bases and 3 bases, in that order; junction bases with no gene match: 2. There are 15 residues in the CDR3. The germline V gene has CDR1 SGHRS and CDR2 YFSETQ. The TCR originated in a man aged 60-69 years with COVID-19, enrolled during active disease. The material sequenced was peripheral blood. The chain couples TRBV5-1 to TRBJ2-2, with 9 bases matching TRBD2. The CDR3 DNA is TGCGCCAGCAGCTTTTTAGCGGGGGACACCGGGGAGCTGTTTTTT. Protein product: CASSFLAGDTGELFF.